The clone carrying this T cell receptor (beta chain) was found a few times. Its antigen is unknown. This record comes from a study of post-analysis software for immune sequencing data. General study results and limits: Included in a set of roughly 5 TRBV segments more frequent in patients than controls were TRBV5-6, TRBV5-1 and TRBV20-1. Those with multiple sclerosis, the patient group, showed significantly lower normalized Chao1 diversity than controls. Under F measure analysis, samples from one preparation batch co-clustered strongly.

With 3 bases clipped from V and 6 bases from J, the junction kept 6 bases outside the gene matches. The CDR3 extends over 14 amino acids. CDR1 and CDR2 from the germline V gene are SQVTM and ANQGSEA. Libraries were made from TCR beta cDNA, and they carried unique molecular identifiers. The source material, about 0.95 to 11 million T cells, gave rise to approximately 520,000 cDNA molecules. TCRdb independently ran MiXCR on the PCR reads; one entry per CDR3 protein. The sample comprises approximately 660,000 distinct CDR3 sequences, more than 50% of which are singletons, and around 10% rests with the top ten.

The sample consisted of blood. The chain links TRBV29-1 to TRBJ2-7, with TRBD1 identical over 12 bases. This sequence originates from a girl aged 2-15 years with multiple sclerosis. CDR3 sequence reads: CSVEGQGAEAEQYF. The CDR3 DNA reads as TGCAGCGTTGAGGGACAGGGGGCGGAGGCCGAGCAGTACTTC.